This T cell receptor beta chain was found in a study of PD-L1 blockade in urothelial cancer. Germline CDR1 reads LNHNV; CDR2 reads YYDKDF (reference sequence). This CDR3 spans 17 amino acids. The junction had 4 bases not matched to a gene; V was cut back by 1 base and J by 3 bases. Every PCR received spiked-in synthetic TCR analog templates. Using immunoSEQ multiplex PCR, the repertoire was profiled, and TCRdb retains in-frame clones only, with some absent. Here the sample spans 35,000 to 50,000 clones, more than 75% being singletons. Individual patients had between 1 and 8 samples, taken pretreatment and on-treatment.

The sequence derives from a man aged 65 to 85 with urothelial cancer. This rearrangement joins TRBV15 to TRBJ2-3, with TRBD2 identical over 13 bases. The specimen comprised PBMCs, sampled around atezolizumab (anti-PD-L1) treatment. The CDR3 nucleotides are TGTGCCACCAGCAGAGGGACTAGCGGGAGCGGGACAGATACGCAGTATTTT. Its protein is CATSRGTSGSGTDTQYF.